This is a list of T cell receptor beta chains from one sample in a study of persistence of HIV-infected CD4 T cells. TCRdb's table, derived via immunoSEQ multiplex PCR, lists solely in-frame clones and lacks some. This sample yields tens of thousands of clones, of which about 87% are seen a single time; about 1.3% belongs to the top ten. The antigens of these receptors remain unknown. The material was CD4+ T cells sorted from PBMCs after approximately 18-hour stimulation, obtained from a patient who received antiretroviral therapy. These receptors all come from an adult man with HIV who was CMV-seropositive. CDR3s include the opening cysteine and the closing phenylalanine or tryptophan. A D gene is named only where the DNA matches it firmly. Size is omitted from some rows. Given values are once, few, many or a class for expanded clones.

15	-	-	TRBV5-1	TRBJ1-2	TGCGCCAGCAGCTTGGACCTAAATAGAGACTATGGCTACACCTTC	CASSLDLNRDYGYTF
14	-	-	TRBV5-1	TRBJ2-1	TGCGCCAGCAGCTTGGATCCCTCCTACAATGAGCAGTTCTTC	CASSLDPSYNEQFF
14	TRBD1	-	TRBV27	TRBJ1-2	TGTGCCAGCACCCGACAGGGGTCTAACTATGGCTACACCTTC	CASTRQGSNYGYTF
16	-	-	TRBV7-8	TRBJ2-7	TGTGCCAGCAGCTTAGACTCAGGCTACGTCCCCTACGAGCAGTACTTC	CASSLDSGYVPYEQYF
16	-	-	TRBV7-8	TRBJ1-2	TGTGCCAGCAGCAAACGATACCTTAGGGATGACGATGGCTACACCTTC	CASSKRYLRDDDGYTF
13	TRBD1	once	TRBV19	TRBJ1-1	TGTGCCAGTAGTGCCCGACAGGGGACCAAAGCTTTCTTT	CASSARQGTKAFF
16	-	-	TRBV6-2/TRBV6-3	TRBJ2-2	TGTGCCAGCAGTTACCCGAGCGTAGTCAACACCGGGGAGCTGTTTTTT	CASSYPSVVNTGELFF
12	-	-	TRBV24-1	TRBJ1-1	TGTGCCACCACGAGGGGGAACACTGAAGCTTTCTTT	CATTRGNTEAFF
14	-	-	TRBV28	TRBJ1-3	TGTGCCAGCAGGGAGGGGAACTCTGGAAACACCATATATTTT	CASREGNSGNTIYF
17	-	few	TRBV27	TRBJ1-6	TGTGCCAGCAGCGGGACACCCTCTTCCTCCTATAATTCACCCCTCCACTTT	CASSGTPSSSYNSPLHF
13	TRBD1	-	TRBV10-3	TRBJ1-1	TGTGCCGCCCGGTCAGAACAGGGGGGGAAAGCTTTCTTT	CAARSEQGGKAFF
15	TRBD1	-	TRBV19	TRBJ1-1	TGTGCCAGTAGTTCGGACAGGGGATGGAACACTGAAGCTTTCTTT	CASSSDRGWNTEAFF
14	TRBD1	-	TRBV4-1	TRBJ1-4	TGCGCCAGCAGGTCCGGGACAGTAAGTGAAAAACTGTTTTTT	CASRSGTVSEKLFF
16	-	-	TRBV18	TRBJ2-2	TGTGCCAGCAGACAGGGAGGGGGCGTCCACACCGGGGAGCTGTTTTTT	CASRQGGGVHTGELFF
14	TRBD1	-	TRBV6-5	TRBJ1-2	TGTGCCAGCAGTCCCGGACAGGGGGCTCGCGGCTACACCTTC	CASSPGQGARGYTF
12	-	-	TRBV19	TRBJ1-1	TGTGCTTCGGTGATCGGTGACACTGAAGCTTTCTTT	CASVIGDTEAFF
15	-	-	TRBV4-3	TRBJ1-1	TGCGCCAGCAGCCCCTGGGGAGGGATGAACACTGAAGCTTTCTTT	CASSPWGGMNTEAFF
17	-	-	TRBV27	TRBJ1-4	TGTGCCAGCAGTCCCGGGGGTCTCCTTCGCCCTAATGAAAAACTGTTTTTT	CASSPGGLLRPNEKLFF
14	-	-	TRBV5-4	TRBJ2-7	TGTGCCAGCAGCTTAAACACGGCTTCCTACGAGCAGTACTTC	CASSLNTASYEQYF
15	-	once	TRBV30	TRBJ1-4	TGTGCCTGGAGCGGGGGAGGAGGGTTTAGCGAAAAACTGTTTTTT	CAWSGGGGFSEKLFF
16	-	-	TRBV3-1/TRBV3-2	TRBJ1-4	TGTGCCAGCAGCCAAAGGGGGGCCGGGGGCGTTGAAAAACTGTTTTTT	CASSQRGAGGVEKLFF
14	-	-	TRBV5-4	TRBJ2-3	TGTGCCAGCAGCTTGGGCTCAAGGGCAGATACGCAGTATTTT	CASSLGSRADTQYF
14	-	once	TRBV29-1	TRBJ2-7	TGCAGCGTTAAGGGAGAGAGGGGGTCCTACGAGCAGTACTTC	CSVKGERGSYEQYF
17	TRBD2	-	TRBV5-4	TRBJ2-5	TGTGCCAGCAGCTTGAATTCACTAGCGGGAGTGAGAGAGACCCAGTACTTC	CASSLNSLAGVRETQYF
12	-	-	TRBV2	TRBJ1-2	TGTGCCAGCACCCGGGGTAACTATGGCTACACCTTC	CASTRGNYGYTF
18	-	-	TRBV4-1	TRBJ1-1	TGCGCCAGCAGCCAAGACACCTACCTAGTATGGGGCCACACTGAAGCTTTCTTT	CASSQDTYLVWGHTEAFF